A selection of T cell receptor beta chains follows, all from one sample in a study of shared clonotypes between healthy human individuals. Generated by immunoSEQ multiplex PCR, the TCRdb table keeps only in-frame clones and is missing some. In the table there are 2.5 million or so clones, around 94% of which are singletons. The sequenced sample was naive CD4+ T cells sorted from blood. The receptors derive from a man younger than 35 in good health. CDR3s include the opening cysteine and the closing phenylalanine or tryptophan. A D gene is named only where the DNA matches it firmly. The listing skips clone size in some rows; elsewhere it reads once, few, many or a size class.

cdr3_length	d_call	clone_size	v_call	j_call	cdr3_aa	cdr3_nt
14	NA	NA	TRBV6-5	TRBJ1-5	CASSYSGGNQPQHF	TGTGCCAGCAGTTACTCAGGGGGCAATCAGCCCCAGCATTTT
15	TRBD1	NA	TRBV9	TRBJ2-7	CASSARDSPSYEQYF	TGTGCCAGCAGCGCCCGGGACAGCCCCTCCTACGAGCAGTACTTC
15	NA	NA	TRBV19	TRBJ2-6	CASSATNSGANVLTF	TGTGCCAGTAGTGCTACTAACTCTGGGGCCAACGTCCTGACTTTC
12	NA	NA	TRBV2	TRBJ2-1	CASSDSPAVPFF	TGTGCCAGCAGTGACTCCCCGGCCGTACCGTTCTTC
16	NA	NA	TRBV5-1	TRBJ2-1	CASSLDGRSSYNEQFF	TGCGCCAGCAGCTTGGATGGCCGGAGCTCCTACAATGAGCAGTTCTTC
14	NA	NA	TRBV10-3	TRBJ2-2	CATGGTVRSGELFF	TGTGCCACAGGCGGAACCGTGAGGTCCGGGGAGCTGTTTTTT
14	NA	NA	TRBV19	TRBJ2-5	CASSMGGLQETQYF	TGTGCCAGTAGTATGGGGGGACTCCAAGAGACCCAGTACTTC
14	TRBD1	NA	TRBV7-9	TRBJ1-5	CASSRTGLNQPQHF	TGTGCCAGCAGCCGGACAGGATTGAATCAGCCCCAGCATTTT
14	NA	NA	TRBV5-1	TRBJ2-3	CASSRTPSTDTQYF	TGCGCCAGCAGCCGGACACCGAGCACAGATACGCAGTATTTT
13	NA	NA	TRBV7-6	TRBJ2-7	CASSLNRANEQYF	TGTGCCAGCAGCTTGAACAGGGCAAACGAGCAGTACTTC
17	TRBD2	NA	TRBV11-3	TRBJ2-1	CASSSYTTSGRVDEQFF	TGTGCCAGCAGCTCCTACACGACTAGCGGGCGCGTGGATGAGCAGTTCTTC
13	NA	NA	TRBV7-9	TRBJ2-7	CASSPGRGYEQYF	TGTGCCAGCAGCCCGGGGCGTGGATACGAGCAGTACTTC
15	TRBD2	once	TRBV2	TRBJ2-1	CASLGGGSSYNEQFF	TGTGCCAGCCTGGGGGGGGGTTCTTCCTACAATGAGCAGTTCTTC
16	NA	NA	TRBV18	TRBJ1-6	CASSPVRGLDNSPLHF	TGTGCCAGCTCACCCGTTCGGGGCCTAGATAATTCACCCCTCCACTTT
13	NA	NA	TRBV27	TRBJ2-7	CASSLDSRTEQYF	TGTGCCAGCAGTTTGGACAGCCGGACCGAGCAGTACTTC
13	NA	NA	TRBV12-5	TRBJ1-1	CASNALTNTEAFF	TGTGCTAGCAATGCCTTGACGAACACTGAAGCTTTCTTT
15	NA	once	TRBV2	TRBJ1-2	CASSESRAFNYGYTF	TGTGCCAGCAGTGAGTCCAGGGCCTTTAACTATGGCTACACCTTC
13	NA	NA	TRBV10-3	TRBJ2-2	CASTRGVWGELFF	TGTGCCTCCACTCGGGGCGTATGGGGGGAGCTGTTTTTT
12	NA	NA	TRBV29-1	TRBJ1-3	CSVGGAGNTIYF	TGCAGCGTTGGAGGGGCCGGAAACACCATATATTTT
15	TRBD2	NA	TRBV4-3	TRBJ2-2	CASSQLLGGAGELFF	TGCGCCAGCAGCCAACTACTGGGGGGGGCCGGGGAGCTGTTTTTT
20	TRBD1	NA	TRBV7-7	TRBJ1-1	CASSTPRTGSLIGVNTEAFF	TGTGCTAGCAGCACCCCCCGGACAGGTTCCCTAATCGGGGTGAACACTGAAGCTTTCTTT
16	TRBD1	NA	TRBV5-1	TRBJ1-1	CASSSGGSGMNTEAFF	TGCGCCAGCAGCTCAGGGGGCTCTGGGATGAACACTGAAGCTTTCTTT
13	TRBD2	NA	TRBV28	TRBJ2-3	CASSERGLDTQYF	TGTGCCAGCAGTGAGCGGGGTTTAGATACGCAGTATTTT
12	NA	once	TRBV6-1	TRBJ2-5	CASSETRWTQYF	TGTGCCAGCAGTGAAACGCGGTGGACCCAGTACTTC
12	NA	NA	TRBV12-5	TRBJ2-7	CASGLVSYEQYF	TGTGCTAGTGGTTTGGTATCTTACGAGCAGTACTTC
16	NA	once	TRBV2	TRBJ2-5	CASSGQITGVWKTQYF	TGTGCCAGCAGTGGCCAGATCACGGGGGTCTGGAAGACCCAGTACTTC
13	NA	few	TRBV30	TRBJ1-5	CAWSGHTNQPQHF	TGTGCCTGGAGCGGACACACCAATCAGCCCCAGCATTTT
13	NA	NA	TRBV27	TRBJ1-2	CASSYTGSYGYTF	TGTGCCAGCAGTTACACAGGAAGCTATGGCTACACCTTC
14	NA	NA	TRBV10-3	TRBJ1-2	CAISDTTGFYGYTF	TGTGCCATCAGTGATACCACAGGATTCTATGGCTACACCTTC
13	NA	once	TRBV6-1	TRBJ2-1	CASARTNNNEQFF	TGTGCCAGTGCCCGGACTAATAACAATGAGCAGTTCTTC
20	TRBD2	NA	TRBV7-6	TRBJ2-1	CASSLIPGTSGSRGTDEQFF	TGTGCCAGCAGCCTTATTCCCGGGACTAGCGGGAGTCGGGGGACCGATGAGCAGTTCTTC
14	NA	NA	TRBV30	TRBJ1-2	CAWSPPGVGYGYTF	TGTGCCTGGAGTCCCCCAGGGGTAGGCTATGGCTACACCTTC
14	TRBD1	once	TRBV28	TRBJ1-4	CASIAGTGGEKLFF	TGTGCCAGCATCGCCGGGACAGGGGGTGAAAAACTGTTTTTT
15	NA	NA	TRBV5-4	TRBJ2-2	CASSIDLLDTGELFF	TGTGCCAGCAGCATAGACCTCCTAGACACCGGGGAGCTGTTTTTT
18	TRBD1	NA	TRBV7-8	TRBJ1-6	CASSLGQGRGSYNSPLHF	TGTGCCAGCAGCCTAGGACAGGGAAGAGGGAGCTATAATTCACCCCTCCACTTT
16	TRBD1	NA	TRBV2	TRBJ2-3	CASSPLGQVSTDTQYF	TGTGCCAGCAGTCCTTTGGGACAGGTTAGCACAGATACGCAGTATTTT
16	NA	NA	TRBV10-2	TRBJ1-6	CASSESAGTSGSPLHF	TGCGCCAGCAGTGAGTCTGCAGGGACGTCAGGTTCACCCCTCCACTTT
15	TRBD1	NA	TRBV15	TRBJ1-3	CATSRGDRAGNTIYF	TGTGCCACCAGCAGAGGGGACAGGGCTGGAAACACCATATATTTT
13	NA	NA	TRBV9	TRBJ1-2	CASSVGALYGYTF	TGTGCCAGCAGCGTAGGGGCTCTTTATGGCTACACCTTC
14	NA	once	TRBV5-8	TRBJ2-1	CASGTGSSYNEQFF	TGTGCCAGCGGTACAGGGAGCTCCTACAATGAGCAGTTCTTC
16	NA	NA	TRBV5-4	TRBJ2-1	CASGPFGGSRGSEQFF	TGTGCCAGCGGTCCTTTTGGGGGGAGCCGAGGCAGTGAGCAGTTCTTC
13	NA	NA	TRBV2	TRBJ1-6	CASIGPPNSPLHF	TGTGCCAGCATCGGACCCCCTAATTCACCCCTCCACTTT
13	TRBD1	NA	TRBV30	TRBJ1-5	CAWRGQINQPQHF	TGTGCCTGGAGGGGACAGATCAATCAGCCCCAGCATTTT
17	TRBD2	NA	TRBV5-4	TRBJ2-3	CASSQRLAGGRTDTQYF	TGTGCCAGCAGCCAGAGACTAGCGGGGGGGCGCACAGATACGCAGTATTTT
17	TRBD2	NA	TRBV13	TRBJ2-5	CASSLRRLAGLQETQYF	TGTGCCAGCAGCTTAAGGCGGCTAGCGGGACTCCAAGAGACCCAGTACTTC
15	TRBD1	NA	TRBV10-2	TRBJ2-7	CASRAPGQGVHEQYF	TGCGCCAGTCGGGCCCCGGGACAGGGGGTCCACGAGCAGTACTTC
15	TRBD1	NA	TRBV7-2	TRBJ2-5	CASSLGQKLQETQYF	TGTGCCAGCAGCTTGGGACAGAAACTACAAGAGACCCAGTACTTC
14	NA	NA	TRBV5-1	TRBJ1-2	CASSFSSSNYGYTF	TGCGCCAGCAGCTTTAGCTCCTCTAACTATGGCTACACCTTC
14	NA	NA	TRBV4-2	TRBJ1-2	CASGEQGGGNGYTF	TGTGCCAGCGGGGAACAGGGAGGAGGTAATGGCTACACCTTC
15	TRBD1	NA	TRBV2	TRBJ1-2	CASHGGTGQGYGYTF	TGTGCCAGCCACGGGGGGACGGGACAGGGGTATGGCTACACCTTC
18	TRBD1	NA	TRBV10-3	TRBJ1-2	CAISETGQGTIPNYGYTF	TGTGCCATCAGTGAGACCGGACAGGGGACAATTCCTAACTATGGCTACACCTTC
13	NA	few	TRBV30	TRBJ1-4	CATSGGSGEKLFF	TGTGCCACCTCTGGTGGGAGCGGTGAAAAACTGTTTTTT
15	NA	NA	TRBV19	TRBJ1-1	CASSIGMAVNTEAFF	TGTGCCAGTAGTATAGGTATGGCGGTGAACACTGAAGCTTTCTTT
15	TRBD1	NA	TRBV28	TRBJ1-1	CASPPADRVNSEAFF	TGTGCCAGCCCCCCGGCGGACAGGGTCAATTCAGAAGCTTTCTTT
15	NA	few	TRBV15	TRBJ1-4	CATSPGGGANEKLFF	TGTGCCACCAGCCCCGGTGGGGGGGCTAATGAAAAACTGTTTTTT
12	NA	NA	TRBV28	TRBJ1-5	CASSLPRQPQHF	TGTGCCAGCAGTTTGCCTCGCCAGCCCCAGCATTTT